These 15 T cell receptor beta chains originate from one sample sequenced in a study of shared clonotypes between healthy human individuals. TCRdb keeps only in-frame clones here, not all; method: immunoSEQ multiplex PCR. This sample has 2 million to 2.5 million clones, with 90% to 95% found just once. Sequenced sample: naive CD4+ T cells sorted from blood. Subset described: CD45RA+ positively selected. Receptors were obtained from a man between 18 and 29 years old in good health.

The chain uses TRBV7-2 and TRBJ2-5; D unclear. The germline gives CDR1 SGHTA, CDR2 FQGNSA. The CDR3 covers 14 residues. V was pared by 0 bases and J by 5 bases, with 10 bases between. The CDR3 bases are TGTGCCAGCAGCTTAGCGCCAAGCCGGGAGACCCAGTACTTC. This sequence encodes CASSLAPSRETQYF.

The V call is TRBV9, the J call TRBJ2-3; tentatively, D is TRBD1 or TRBD2 (5 bases each). The ends were cut back, 3 bases at V and 4 bases at J, with 18 bases in the middle. The CDR3 loop spans 16 amino acids. In germline, CDR1 is SGDLS, CDR2 YYNGEE. CDR3 in DNA: TGTGCCAGCAGCGCTACCGGGACCCCTTGGGCAGATACGCAGTATTTT. Its translation is CASSATGTPWADTQYF.

This rearrangement joins TRBV5-1 to TRBJ2-5, with D unresolved. CDR1 and CDR2 (germline): SGHRS, YFSETQ. The CDR3 sequence is 13 residues long. The V gene lost 0 bases and the J gene lost 4 bases, with 7 bases spanning the gap. CDR3 amino acids: CASSLDPLETQYF. The CDR3 DNA follows: TGCGCCAGCAGCTTGGATCCGTTAGAGACCCAGTACTTC.

V is TRBV4-3 and J is TRBJ2-7; TRBD2 agrees at 14 bases. The CDR3 is 17 amino acids. Losses at the gene ends were 8 bases for V and 6 bases for J; bases not matched to a gene: 15. Germline assignment: CDR1 LGHNA and CDR2 YSLEER. The CDR3 is CASPGLAGDKAFSEQYF. The CDR3 DNA sequence: TGCGCCAGCCCGGGACTAGCGGGAGATAAGGCATTTTCCGAGCAGTACTTC.

The chain combines TRBV11-2 with TRBJ1-1; weak D call: TRBD1 (5 bases). Between the trimmed V and J ends, which lost 2 bases and 0 bases, there was a span of 7 bases. The CDR3 is 14 amino acids. In germline, CDR1 is SGHAT, CDR2 FQNNGV. The CDR3 here is CASSLTTVNTEAFF. DNA for the CDR3: TGTGCCAGCAGCTTAACGACAGTGAACACTGAAGCTTTCTTT. Drawing the rest from reference TRBV11-2 and TRBJ1-1, the complete variable domain is EAGVAQSPRYKIIEKRQSVAFWCNPISGHATLYWYQQILGQGPKLLIQFQNNGVVDDSQLPKDRFSAERLKGVDSTLKIQPAKLEDSAVYLCASSLTTVNTEAFFGQGTRLTVV.

This rearrangement joins TRBV5-1 to TRBJ1-1; the D is unclear. The germline CDR1 and CDR2 sequences are SGHRS and YFSETQ. There are 15 residues in the CDR3. V lost 2 bases and J lost 4, with 15 bases in between. The CDR3, as DNA: TGCGCCAGCAGCTTCCAAGACCCCTGGAGCACTGAAGCTTTCTTT. Translated: CASSFQDPWSTEAFF.

In its sample, this clone was seen once. The V and J genes are TRBV11-2 and TRBJ2-2; 12 bases align to TRBD2. CDR1 is SGHAT, CDR2 FQNNGV, per germline. The CDR3 extends over 15 amino acids. V lost 2 bases and J lost 6; bases outside the gene matches: 1. CDR3 loop: CASSLRLAGAGELFF. DNA of the CDR3: TGTGCCAGCAGCTTAAGACTAGCGGGAGCCGGGGAGCTGTTTTTT.

To note about this clone: The sample contains more than one DNA sequence encoding this CDR3. This chain connects TRBV10-1 to TRBJ2-7; a possible D gene is TRBD2 (6 bases). Germline V gives CDR1 WNHNN, CDR2 SYGVQD (reference sequence). Trimming took off 4 bases at V and 0 bases at J, with 7 bases between the two ends. This CDR3 has 13 residues. The DNA of the CDR3 is TGCGCCAGCAGTGCCGGGAGCTCCTACGAGCAGTACTTC. Protein product: CASSAGSSYEQYF.

J is TRBJ2-7 and V is TRBV2; 7 bases line up with TRBD1. Trimming took 3 bases from V and 3 from J; bases not matched to a gene: 8. Germline V gene lookup returns CDR1 SNHLY and CDR2 FYNNEI. The CDR3 is 15 amino acids. The DNA of the CDR3 is TGTGCCAGCAGTGATGGACAGGTGATATACTACGAGCAGTACTTC. Protein product: CASSDGQVIYYEQYF.

The chain uses TRBV4-3 and TRBJ2-1, with TRBD2 matching 14 bases. CDR3 length: 17 amino acids. CDR1 and CDR2 (germline): LGHNA, YSLEER. The junction had 4 bases not matched to a gene; V was cut back by 0 bases and J by 6 bases. The CDR3 here is CASSQDRGLAGVNEQFF. DNA of the CDR3: TGCGCCAGCAGCCAAGATCGGGGACTAGCGGGAGTCAATGAGCAGTTCTTC.

The V call is TRBV18, the J call TRBJ1-3; D not resolved. Trimming removed 2 bases at V and 4 bases at J, with 9 bases between. CDR1 is KGHSH, CDR2 LQKENI, per germline. This CDR3 contains 14 residues. The CDR3 reads CASSPEGRGNTIYF. CDR3 in DNA: TGTGCCAGCTCACCAGAGGGTCGCGGAAACACCATATATTTT.

The V call is TRBV7-2, the J call TRBJ2-7, with 13 bases fitting TRBD2. The CDR3 runs to 19 residues. CDR1 is SGHTA and CDR2 is FQGNSA in the germline V gene. Trimming cost V 4 bases and J 2 bases; bases outside gene matches: 14. The CDR3 DNA reads TGTGCCAGCAGCTCCACTAGCGGGAGGGCCTCTATGATCACCTACGAGCAGTACTTC. Amino acids: CASSSTSGRASMITYEQYF. Full variable domain (remainder filled in from reference TRBV7-2 and TRBJ2-7): GAGVSQSPSNKVTEKGKDVELRCDPISGHTALYWYRQSLGQGLEFLIYFQGNSAPDKSGLPSDRFSAERTGGSVSTLTIQRTQQEDSAVYLCASSSTSGRASMITYEQYFGPGTRLTVT.

The rearrangement joins TRBV5-4 to TRBJ2-5, with D perhaps matching TRBD2 (5 bases). The CDR3 runs 14 residues. The germline gives CDR1 SGHNT, CDR2 YYREEE (reference sequence). Trimming pared 4 bases from V and 3 bases from J, leaving 13 bases between. CDR3 in amino acids: CASSPITSKETQYF. The DNA for the CDR3 is TGTGCCAGCAGCCCGATAACTAGTAAAGAGACCCAGTACTTC.

As DNA, the CDR3 is TGTGCCAGCAGCAGGACAGGGGGCGACGAGCAGTACTTC. It is translated as CASSRTGGDEQYF. The genes are TRBV7-6 and TRBJ2-7; 11 positions match TRBD1. Germline-derived CDR1 and CDR2 are SGHVS and FNYEAQ. The CDR3 is 13 amino acids. J gave up 5 bases and V 5 bases, and 2 bases lay outside the gene matches.

This chain joins TRBV6-1 and TRBJ1-1; the D gene is possibly TRBD1 (5 bases). V gave up 3 bases and J gave up 4 bases, with 12 bases separating them. Germline V gives CDR1 MNHNS, CDR2 SASEGT. This CDR3 has 14 residues. In DNA, the CDR3 is TGTGCCAGCAGTGATCGGGGGAGGGGCACTGAAGCTTTCTTT. This translates into CASSDRGRGTEAFF.